This entry lists 9 T cell receptor beta chains sequenced from one sample in a study of cytomegalovirus exposure and HLA in healthy donors. Primers: 60 Vbeta forward and 13 Jbeta reverse. Assay: immunoSEQ multiplex PCR; the TCRdb copy retains only in-frame clones and omits some. Of about 200,000 clones listed, around 75% are singletons. Material: PBMCs. The source is a woman between 45 and 60 years old in good health and CMV-seronegative.

The chain recombines TRBV11-2 with TRBJ1-2; D is ambiguous. CDR3 length: 13 residues. Germline CDR1 is SGHAT and CDR2 is FQNNGV. V was shortened by 3 bases and J by 4 bases, with 9 bases between the two germline ends. The CDR3 is CASSLLLGYGYTF. CDR3 nucleotides: TGTGCCAGCAGCTTGCTCCTAGGCTATGGCTACACCTTC.

In regard to this clone: A junction end diverges from the germline sequence, so it may reflect a read error. V gene TRBV7-7 combines with J gene TRBJ2-5; a weak D match, TRBD2 (6 bases). From germline, CDR1 is SSHAT and CDR2 FNYEAQ (reference sequence). CDR3 length equals 15 residues. The CDR3 DNA sequence: TGTGCTAGCAGCCCCCCTGATAGCGGCAAGGGGACCCAGTACTTC. This translates into CASSPPDSGKGTQYF.

This chain connects TRBV13 to TRBJ1-4, with D uncertain. Between the trimmed V and J ends, which lost 0 bases and 7 bases, there was a span of 6 bases. CDR1 is PRHDT and CDR2 is FYEKMQ in the germline V gene (reference sequence). This CDR3 has 13 residues. The CDR3 region is CASSLGRSEKLFF. As DNA, the CDR3 is TGTGCCAGCAGCTTAGGAAGGAGTGAAAAACTGTTTTTT.

The chain employs TRBV6-5 and TRBJ2-4; D is unresolved. Trimming shortened V by 0 bases and J by 0 bases, and 9 bases separated the two germline ends. The V gene's germline CDR1 is MNHEY and CDR2 SVGAGI. This CDR3 region has 16 residues. CDR3 in DNA: TGTGCCAGCAGTTACTCCTACAGCCTAGCCAAAAACATTCAGTACTTC. Its protein is CASSYSYSLAKNIQYF.

The chain carries TRBV7-2 and TRBJ2-7, with D maybe TRBD2 (5 bases). Germline CDR1 and CDR2: SGHTA and FQGNSA. V was pared by 3 bases and J by 0 bases, with 15 bases between. CDR3 length equals 16 residues. CDR3 residues: CASSFPSVGSSYEQYF. CDR3 sequence (DNA): TGTGCCAGCAGCTTCCCGAGCGTGGGGAGCTCCTACGAGCAGTACTTC.

V gene TRBV18 combines with J gene TRBJ1-1; no clear D gene. The CDR3 is 16 residues long. Per germline, CDR1 KGHSH and CDR2 LQKENI. The V end was cut by 3 bases, the J end by 2 bases, with 16 bases between. Here the CDR3 reads CASSPSGGRTNTEAFF. DNA of the CDR3: TGTGCCAGCTCACCCTCCGGTGGCAGGACTAACACTGAAGCTTTCTTT.

The rearrangement joins TRBV7-9 to TRBJ1-4; 7 bases are a match to TRBD1. Germline V CDR1 and CDR2: SEHNR, FQNEAQ (reference sequence). The trim removed 5 bases at V and 3 bases at J, leaving 6 bases unmatched. This CDR3 region has 15 residues. CDR3 region: CASSLDRDPNEKLFF. The CDR3 nucleotides read TGTGCCAGCAGCCTTGACAGGGATCCTAATGAAAAACTGTTTTTT.

The chain links TRBV30 to TRBJ2-6, with D hard to call. V shed 5 bases and J shed 4 bases, with 15 bases lying between them. From germline, CDR1 is GTSNPN and CDR2 SVGIG (reference sequence). This CDR3 contains 15 residues. For the CDR3, the DNA is TGTGCCTGGGGCCCCCGGGTTGACGGGGCCAACGTCCTGACTTTC. Translated: CAWGPRVDGANVLTF.

The chain recombines TRBV6-5 with TRBJ1-3; 9 positions match TRBD1. The V gene end was trimmed by 6 bases and the J gene end by 6 bases; junction bases not matched to a gene: 9. The CDR3 length is 15 residues. The V gene's germline CDR1 is MNHEY and CDR2 SVGAGI. CDR3 region: CASRPTGGAVNTIYF. DNA for the CDR3: TGTGCCAGCAGACCTACAGGGGGCGCAGTAAACACCATATATTTT.